This record looks at one T cell receptor (beta chain) sequence and its context. As processed by the authors: Nucleated cell number was recorded as an estimate derived from reference gene primer amplification. Profiling relied on immunoSEQ multiplex PCR, and the TCRdb table lists in-frame clones only, not all of them. V and J calls and clone size are those listed in that table; D and trimming were worked out from the DNA. There are roughly 150,000 clones in the sample; 87% occur only once, and approximately 6.1% lies in the top ten. This entry is derived from a study of blood T cell repertoires in COVID-19. The wider study: Italy, Spain and the United States were the sources of the convalescent and acute COVID-19 samples. Nucleic acid was either cDNA or gDNA, and it came from T cells, B-cell-depleted T cells, or PBMCs.

The CDR3 is 12 residues long. V was shortened by 2 bases and J by 9 bases, with 8 bases between the two germline ends. Germline V gives CDR1 WSHSY, CDR2 SAAADI. The chain employs TRBV10-2 and TRBJ2-1, with D tentatively TRBD2 (6 bases). The sample comprised peripheral blood. This TCR came from an elderly man with acute or convalescent COVID-19. The CDR3 nucleotides read TGCGCCAGCAGTGAGGCGCGGGGTGAGCAGTTCTTC. Residues: CASSEARGEQFF.